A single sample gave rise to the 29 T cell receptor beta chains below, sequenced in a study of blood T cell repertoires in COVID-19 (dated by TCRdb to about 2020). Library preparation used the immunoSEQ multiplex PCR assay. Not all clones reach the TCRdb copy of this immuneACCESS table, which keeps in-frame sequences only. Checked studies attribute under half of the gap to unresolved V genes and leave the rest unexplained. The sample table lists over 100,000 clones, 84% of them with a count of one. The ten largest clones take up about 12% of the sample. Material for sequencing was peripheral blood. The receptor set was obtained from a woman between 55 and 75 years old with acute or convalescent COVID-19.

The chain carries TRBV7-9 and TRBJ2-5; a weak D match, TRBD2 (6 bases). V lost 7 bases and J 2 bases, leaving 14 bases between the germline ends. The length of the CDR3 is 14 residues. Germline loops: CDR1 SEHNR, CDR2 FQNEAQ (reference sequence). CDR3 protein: CASTSPGRQETQYF. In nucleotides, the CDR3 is TGTGCCAGCACTTCTCCAGGGAGGCAAGAGACCCAGTACTTC.

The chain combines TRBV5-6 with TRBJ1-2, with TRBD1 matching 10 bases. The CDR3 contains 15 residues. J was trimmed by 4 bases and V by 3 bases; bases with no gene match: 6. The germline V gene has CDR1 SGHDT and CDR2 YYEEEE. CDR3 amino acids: CASSSRDRGGYGYTF. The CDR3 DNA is TGTGCCAGCAGCTCCCGGGACAGGGGTGGCTATGGCTACACCTTC.

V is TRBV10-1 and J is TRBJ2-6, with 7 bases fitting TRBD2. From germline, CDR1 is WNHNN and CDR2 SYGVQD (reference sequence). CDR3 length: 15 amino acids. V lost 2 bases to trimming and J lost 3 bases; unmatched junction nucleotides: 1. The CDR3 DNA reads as TGCGCCAGCAGTGAGGGGGGGGTTGGGGCCAACGTCCTGACTTTC. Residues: CASSEGGVGANVLTF.

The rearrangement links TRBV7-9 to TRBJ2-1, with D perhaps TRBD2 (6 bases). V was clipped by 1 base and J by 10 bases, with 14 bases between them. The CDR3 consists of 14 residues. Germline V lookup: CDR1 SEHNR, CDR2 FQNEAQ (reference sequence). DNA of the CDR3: TGTGCCAGCAGCTTAGGCGGGGCCGGATCCGAGCAGTTCTTC. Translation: CASSLGGAGSEQFF.

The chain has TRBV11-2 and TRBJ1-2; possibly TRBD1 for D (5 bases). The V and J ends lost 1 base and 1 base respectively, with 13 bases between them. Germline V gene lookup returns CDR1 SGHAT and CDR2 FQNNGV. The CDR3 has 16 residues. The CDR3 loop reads CASSLGVPTVNYGYTF. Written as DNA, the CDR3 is TGTGCCAGCAGCTTAGGGGTTCCGACAGTTAACTATGGCTACACCTTC.

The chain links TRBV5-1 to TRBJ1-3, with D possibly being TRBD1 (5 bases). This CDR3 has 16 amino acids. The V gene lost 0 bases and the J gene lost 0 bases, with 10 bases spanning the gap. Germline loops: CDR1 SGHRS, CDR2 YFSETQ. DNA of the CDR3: TGCGCCAGCAGCTTGGAAGCAGGGCTCTCTGGAAACACCATATATTTT. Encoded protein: CASSLEAGLSGNTIYF. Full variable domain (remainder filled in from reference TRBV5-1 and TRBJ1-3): KAGVTQTPRYLIKTRGQQVTLSCSPISGHRSVSWYQQTPGQGLQFLFEYFSETQRNKGNFPGRFSGRQFSNSRSEMNVSTLELGDSALYLCASSLEAGLSGNTIYFGEGSWLTVV.

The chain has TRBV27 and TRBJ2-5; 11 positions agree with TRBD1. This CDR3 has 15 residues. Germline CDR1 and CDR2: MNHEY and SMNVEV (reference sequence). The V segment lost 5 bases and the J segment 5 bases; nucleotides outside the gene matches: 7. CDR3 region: CASSIGQGARETQYF. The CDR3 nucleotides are TGTGCCAGCAGTATAGGACAGGGGGCGCGGGAGACCCAGTACTTC.

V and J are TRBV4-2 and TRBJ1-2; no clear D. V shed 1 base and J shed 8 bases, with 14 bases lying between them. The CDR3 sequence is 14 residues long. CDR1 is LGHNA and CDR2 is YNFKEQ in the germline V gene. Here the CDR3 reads CASSQAVGRVGYTF. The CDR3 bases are TGTGCCAGCAGCCAAGCCGTGGGGAGGGTCGGCTACACCTTC.

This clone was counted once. The CDR3 region has the DNA TGCGCCAGCAGCTTACTAACCGGGACAGCCTACAATGAGCAGTTCTTC. This encodes CASSLLTGTAYNEQFF. The chain employs TRBV5-1 and TRBJ2-1; 7 nucleotides match TRBD1. Germline V gene sequence: CDR1 SGHRS, CDR2 YFSETQ. J lost 2 bases, V lost 2 bases, and 7 bases had no gene match. The CDR3 runs to 16 residues.

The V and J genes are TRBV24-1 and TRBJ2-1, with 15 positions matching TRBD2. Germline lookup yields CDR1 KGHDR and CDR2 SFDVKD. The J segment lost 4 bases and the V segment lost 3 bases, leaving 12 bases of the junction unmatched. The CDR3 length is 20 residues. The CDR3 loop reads CATSDPTGLAGGPSYNEQFF. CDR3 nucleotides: TGTGCCACCAGTGATCCGACCGGACTAGCGGGGGGGCCGTCGTACAATGAGCAGTTCTTC.

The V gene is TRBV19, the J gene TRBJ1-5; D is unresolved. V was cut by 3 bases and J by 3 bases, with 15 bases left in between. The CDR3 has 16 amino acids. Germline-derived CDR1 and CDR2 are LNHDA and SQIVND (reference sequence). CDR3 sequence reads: CASSMFAAGSNQPQHF. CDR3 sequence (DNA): TGTGCCAGTAGTATGTTCGCCGCGGGGTCCAATCAGCCCCAGCATTTT.

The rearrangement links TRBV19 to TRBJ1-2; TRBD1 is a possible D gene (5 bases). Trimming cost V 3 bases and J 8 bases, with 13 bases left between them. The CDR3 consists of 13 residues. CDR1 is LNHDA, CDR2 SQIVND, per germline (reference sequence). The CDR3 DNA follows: TGTGCCAGTAGTATTCGTCAGGGAGGCGGCTACACCTTC. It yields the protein CASSIRQGGGYTF.

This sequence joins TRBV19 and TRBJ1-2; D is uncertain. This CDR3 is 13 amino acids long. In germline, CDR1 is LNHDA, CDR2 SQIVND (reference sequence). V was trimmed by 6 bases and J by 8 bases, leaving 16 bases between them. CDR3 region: CASSLQRAEGYTF. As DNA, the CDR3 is TGTGCCAGTAGCCTCCAGAGGGCAGAGGGCTACACCTTC.

This CDR3 is CASSLGGTEPGAFF. DNA for the CDR3: TGTGCCAGCAGCTTAGGGGGGACAGAGCCCGGAGCTTTCTTT. The gene calls are TRBV7-9 and TRBJ1-1; 7 nucleotides line up with TRBD1. This CDR3 has 14 amino acids. The germline V gene encodes CDR1 SEHNR and CDR2 FQNEAQ (reference sequence). With 1 base clipped from V and 10 bases from J, the junction kept 9 bases outside the gene matches.

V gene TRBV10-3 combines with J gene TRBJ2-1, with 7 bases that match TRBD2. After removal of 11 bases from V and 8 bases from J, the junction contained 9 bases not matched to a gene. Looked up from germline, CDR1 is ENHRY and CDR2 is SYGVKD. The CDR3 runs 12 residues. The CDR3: CAARGDGDEQFF. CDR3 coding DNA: TGTGCCGCACGGGGGGACGGGGATGAGCAGTTCTTC.

The CDR3 protein is CASSPATHQPQHF. The CDR3 DNA reads TGTGCCAGCAGTCCCGCGACTCATCAGCCCCAGCATTTT. The gene calls are TRBV27 and TRBJ1-5; D unresolved. CDR3 size: 13 residues. The germline V and J ends were trimmed by 5 bases and 5 bases, with 10 bases remaining between them. Germline CDR1 and CDR2: MNHEY and SMNVEV (reference sequence).

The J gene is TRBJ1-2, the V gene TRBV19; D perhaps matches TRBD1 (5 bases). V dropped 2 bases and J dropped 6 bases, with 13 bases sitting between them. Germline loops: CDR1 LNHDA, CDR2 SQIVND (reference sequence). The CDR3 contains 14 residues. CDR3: CASSIMGLNHGYTF. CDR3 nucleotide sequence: TGTGCCAGTAGTATAATGGGACTGAATCATGGCTACACCTTC.

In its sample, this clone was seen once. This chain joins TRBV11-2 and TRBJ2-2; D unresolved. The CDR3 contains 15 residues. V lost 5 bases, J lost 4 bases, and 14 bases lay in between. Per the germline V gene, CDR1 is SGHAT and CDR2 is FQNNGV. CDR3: CASSLNSLSTGELFF. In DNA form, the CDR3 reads TGTGCCAGCAGCCTTAATTCCCTGAGCACCGGGGAGCTGTTTTTT.

The CDR3 DNA reads TGTGCTAGTGGTTTGACCGGGTCCTACGAGCAGTACTTC. This sequence encodes CASGLTGSYEQYF. V is TRBV12-5 and J is TRBJ2-7; the D is unclear. V lost 2 bases and J lost 1, with 6 bases in between. The CDR3 is 13 residues long. Germline-derived CDR1 and CDR2 are LGHNT and FRNRAP.

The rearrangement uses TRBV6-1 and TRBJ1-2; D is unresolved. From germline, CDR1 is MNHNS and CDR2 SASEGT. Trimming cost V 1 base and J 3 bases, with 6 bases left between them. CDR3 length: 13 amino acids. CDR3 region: CASSEGSDYGYTF. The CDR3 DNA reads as TGTGCCAGCAGTGAAGGGAGTGACTATGGCTACACCTTC.

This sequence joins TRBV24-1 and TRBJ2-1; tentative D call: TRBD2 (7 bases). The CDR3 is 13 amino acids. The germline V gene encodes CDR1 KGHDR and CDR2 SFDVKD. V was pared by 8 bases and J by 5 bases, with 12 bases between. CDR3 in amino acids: CATNRGANNEQFF. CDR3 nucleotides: TGTGCCACCAACCGGGGGGCGAACAATGAGCAGTTCTTC.

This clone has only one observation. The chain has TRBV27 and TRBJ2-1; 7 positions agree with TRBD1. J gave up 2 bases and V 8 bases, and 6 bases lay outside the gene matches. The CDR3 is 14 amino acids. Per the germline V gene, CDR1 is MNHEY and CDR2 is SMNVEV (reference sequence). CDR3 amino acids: CASSGQRTYNEQFF. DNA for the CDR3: TGTGCCAGCTCGGGACAGAGGACCTACAATGAGCAGTTCTTC.

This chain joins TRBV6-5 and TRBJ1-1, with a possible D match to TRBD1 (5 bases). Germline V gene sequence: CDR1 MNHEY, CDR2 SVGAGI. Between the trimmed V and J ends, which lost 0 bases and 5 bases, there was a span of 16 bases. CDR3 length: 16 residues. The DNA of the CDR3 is TGTGCCAGCAGTTACTCATTCGGAGCCAAGGGGACTGAAGCTTTCTTT. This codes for CASSYSFGAKGTEAFF.

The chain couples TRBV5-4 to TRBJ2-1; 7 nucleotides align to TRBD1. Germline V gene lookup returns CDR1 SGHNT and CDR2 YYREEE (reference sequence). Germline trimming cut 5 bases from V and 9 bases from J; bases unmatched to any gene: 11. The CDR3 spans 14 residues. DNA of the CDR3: TGTGCCAGCAGTTTCCCTACCCCAGGGGGTGAGCAGTTCTTC. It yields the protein CASSFPTPGGEQFF.

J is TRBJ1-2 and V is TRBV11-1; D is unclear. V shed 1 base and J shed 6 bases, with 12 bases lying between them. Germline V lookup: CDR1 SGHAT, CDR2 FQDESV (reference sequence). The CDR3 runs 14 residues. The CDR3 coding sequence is TGTGCCAGCAGCTTAGATTCGGTGGGCAATGGCTACACCTTC. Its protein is CASSLDSVGNGYTF.

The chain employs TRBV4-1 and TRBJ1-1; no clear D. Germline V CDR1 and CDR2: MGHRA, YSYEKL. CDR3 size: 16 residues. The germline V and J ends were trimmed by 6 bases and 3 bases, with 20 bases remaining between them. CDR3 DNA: TGCGCCAGCAGTCCAAGACGGGATCTCGGTTACACTGAAGCTTTCTTT. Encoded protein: CASSPRRDLGYTEAFF.

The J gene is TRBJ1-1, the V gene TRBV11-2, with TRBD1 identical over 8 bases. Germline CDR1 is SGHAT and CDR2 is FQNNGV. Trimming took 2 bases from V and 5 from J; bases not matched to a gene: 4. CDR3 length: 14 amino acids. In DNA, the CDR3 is TGTGCCAGCAGCTTAACAGGGGGAGAAACTGAAGCTTTCTTT. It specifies CASSLTGGETEAFF.

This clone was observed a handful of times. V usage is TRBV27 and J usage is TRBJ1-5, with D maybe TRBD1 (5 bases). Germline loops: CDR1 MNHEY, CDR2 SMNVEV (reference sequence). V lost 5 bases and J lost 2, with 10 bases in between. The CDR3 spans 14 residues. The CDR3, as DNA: TGTGCCAGCAGTCACACAGGTCGCAATCAGCCCCAGCATTTT. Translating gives CASSHTGRNQPQHF.

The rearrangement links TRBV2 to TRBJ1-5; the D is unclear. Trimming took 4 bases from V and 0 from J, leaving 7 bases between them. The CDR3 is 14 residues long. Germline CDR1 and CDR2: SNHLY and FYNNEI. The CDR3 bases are TGTGCCAGCAGTGGTTCCGGTAGCAATCAGCCCCAGCATTTT. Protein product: CASSGSGSNQPQHF.